Described below is a single T cell receptor beta chain sequence and its context. Antigen specificity is unknown. The V and J ends lost 4 bases and 3 bases respectively, with 21 bases between them. This CDR3 region has 17 residues. In germline, CDR1 is LGHDT, CDR2 YNNKEL (reference sequence). This specimen comes from a study of T cell responses to AZD1222 COVID-19 vaccine. Study in general: Pooled in the analysis were second doses at about 4 or about 12 weeks.

Clones were sequenced by immunoSEQ multiplex PCR, and TCRdb holds only the in-frame ones, with some missing. There are 120,000 to 150,000 clones in the sample; roughly 91% occur only once, and about 1.9% lies in the top ten. Whole-study findings and limits: Targeting of unmutated variant regions was reportedly seen in nearly half of spike-specific TCRs. Donors, mostly white British, included more females; clonal diversity was possibly underestimated. The number of AZD1222 recipients seropositive at baseline was only six.

The sequence derives from an adult in good health. The chain carries TRBV3-1 (or the pseudogene TRBV3-2) and TRBJ1-1, with D perhaps TRBD1 (5 bases). The source material was peripheral blood, sampled on day 0 of AZD1222 vaccination. The CDR3: CASSPRGVPTTYTEAFF. CDR3 coding DNA: TGTGCCAGCAGCCCCCGAGGGGTCCCCACGACATACACTGAAGCTTTCTTT.